Given below is one T cell receptor (beta chain) in context. What it recognizes is unknown. The data were obtained in a study of cytomegalovirus exposure and HLA in healthy donors. Trimming removed 3 bases from V and 0 bases from J, with 8 bases in between. The germline V gene encodes CDR1 LNHDA and CDR2 SQIVND (reference sequence). This CDR3 has 15 residues. With 60 Vbeta and 13 Jbeta primers, the PCR was carried out. Method: immunoSEQ multiplex PCR; TCRdb's copy keeps in-frame clones and lacks some. The sample features 100,000 to 150,000 clones, with about 1.7% in its top ten. Findings of the study overall: Among CMV-associated TCR beta chains, most appeared HLA-restricted in a later analysis.

Sequencing used PBMCs. This TCR was recovered from a man aged 18 to 35 in good health and CMV-seronegative. V and J are TRBV19 and TRBJ2-2, with a weak D call TRBD1 (5 bases). CDR3 sequence (DNA): TGTGCCAGTAGTATCGACAGAGCGAACACCGGGGAGCTGTTTTTT. Translating it yields CASSIDRANTGELFF.